These 7 T cell receptor beta chains came from one sample sequenced in a study of cytomegalovirus exposure and HLA in healthy donors. The PCR was carried out with 60 Vbeta primers and 13 Jbeta primers. TCRdb's copy holds only in-frame clones and misses some; the assay was immunoSEQ multiplex PCR. This sample has 140,000 to 150,000 clones, with 75% to 80% found just once. Specimen: PBMCs. These receptor sequences come from a woman aged 30 to 39 in good health and CMV-seronegative.

The J gene is TRBJ2-3, the V gene TRBV7-2, with 8 bases aligning to TRBD2. J gave up 2 bases and V 2 bases, and 6 bases lay outside the gene matches. Germline V lookup: CDR1 SGHTA, CDR2 FQGNSA. The CDR3 sequence is 16 residues long. CDR3 sequence (DNA): TGTGCCAGCAGCTTAAGCGCGGGGGGCCCCACAGATACGCAGTATTTT. Its protein is CASSLSAGGPTDTQYF.

CDR3 coding DNA: TGTGCCAGCAGTTACATAACCGGGACAGGGGGATACGAGCAGTACTTC. It codes for CASSYITGTGGYEQYF. The chain links TRBV6-5 to TRBJ2-7; the match to TRBD1 covers 11 bases. From germline, CDR1 is MNHEY and CDR2 SVGAGI. The CDR3 contains 16 residues. V dropped 2 bases and J dropped 4; count of bases not matched to a gene: 7.

This clone appeared a single time. The chain couples TRBV25-1 to TRBJ2-1; TRBD1 might be the D (7 bases). The CDR3 is 16 amino acids. Trimming pared 6 bases from V and 2 bases from J, leaving 17 bases between. The germline CDR1 and CDR2 sequences are MGHDK and SYGVNS. The CDR3 protein is CASSPAGQGAYNEQFF. CDR3 nucleotide sequence: TGTGCCAGCAGCCCCGCGGGGCAGGGGGCCTACAATGAGCAGTTCTTC.

This chain links TRBV5-8 with TRBJ1-3; no clear D gene. The germline CDR1 and CDR2 sequences are SGHTS and YDEGEE. The CDR3 loop spans 15 amino acids. V lost 4 bases and J lost 1, with 12 bases in between. The CDR3 sequence: CASSHSLTSGNTIYF. The CDR3 nucleotides are TGTGCCAGCAGCCATTCACTAACGTCTGGAAACACCATATATTTT.

The rearrangement uses TRBV7-2 and TRBJ1-5; possibly TRBD1 for D (5 bases). CDR1 and CDR2 from the germline V gene are SGHTA and FQGNSA. The CDR3 is 14 residues long. Trimming shortened V by 1 base and J by 7 bases, and 11 bases separated the two germline ends. This CDR3 reads CASSLEGVLQPQHF. CDR3 nucleotides: TGTGCCAGCAGCTTAGAAGGGGTTTTACAGCCCCAGCATTTT.

The J gene is TRBJ1-1, the V gene TRBV5-4; 9 bases align to TRBD1. Per germline, CDR1 SGHNT and CDR2 YYREEE (reference sequence). V shed 3 bases and J 4 bases; nucleotides not matched to a gene: 10. The CDR3 has 16 residues. CDR3 nucleotides: TGTGCCAGCAGCTCAGACAGGGGGACTTTGGGCACTGAAGCTTTCTTT. Protein product: CASSSDRGTLGTEAFF.

This clone was detected only once. The V and J genes are TRBV11-3 and TRBJ2-2; 8 nucleotides align to TRBD1. J was trimmed by 7 bases and V by 3 bases; bases with no gene match: 7. CDR3 length: 15 residues. The germline CDR1 and CDR2 sequences are SGHNT and YENEEA. Here the CDR3 reads CASSFTGGSNGELFF. The CDR3 region has the DNA TGTGCCAGCAGCTTTACAGGGGGTTCGAACGGGGAGCTGTTTTTT.